These 21 T cell receptor beta chains originate from one sample sequenced in a study of cytomegalovirus exposure and HLA in healthy donors. Clones were read by immunoSEQ multiplex PCR, and TCRdb kept only the in-frame ones, dropping some. The repertoire holds 150,000 or so clones, with around nine tenths as singletons. Source material: PBMCs. All receptors derive from a woman between 25 and 40 years old in good health and CMV-seronegative.

The gene calls are TRBV27 and TRBJ1-1; tentatively, D is TRBD1 (6 bases). The germline V gene encodes CDR1 MNHEY and CDR2 SMNVEV (reference sequence). Trimming stripped 2 bases from V and 0 bases from J, with 10 bases between. CDR3 length: 15 amino acids. This CDR3 is CASSLGAGVNTEAFF. Written as DNA, the CDR3 is TGTGCCAGCAGTTTAGGCGCAGGGGTGAACACTGAAGCTTTCTTT.

This chain links TRBV18 with TRBJ2-7; weak D call: TRBD1 (5 bases). V lost 1 base to trimming and J lost 3 bases, with 13 bases between them. This CDR3 region has 15 residues. Germline values: CDR1 KGHSH, CDR2 LQKENI. The CDR3: CASSPQPDSRYEQYF. CDR3 bases: TGTGCCAGCTCACCACAGCCCGACAGTCGCTACGAGCAGTACTTC.

The rearrangement links TRBV29-1 to TRBJ2-5; no clear D. V gave up 5 bases and J gave up 2 bases, with 15 bases separating them. This CDR3 region has 14 residues. Germline V gene data show CDR1 as SQVTM and CDR2 as ANQGSEA. CDR3 nucleotide sequence: TGCAGCGTTAATGAATTCGCCAGGCAAGAGACCCAGTACTTC. Translation: CSVNEFARQETQYF.

This chain uses TRBV7-2 with TRBJ1-2; the match to TRBD1 covers 10 bases. Germline CDR1 and CDR2: SGHTA and FQGNSA. The CDR3 has 15 residues. Germline trimming cut 4 bases from V and 4 bases from J; bases unmatched to any gene: 6. CDR3 DNA: TGTGCCAGCAGCTCCCGACAGGGGGCGGTCTATGGCTACACCTTC. Amino acids: CASSSRQGAVYGYTF.

The V gene is TRBV7-9, the J gene TRBJ1-6; tentatively, D is TRBD1 (5 bases). Germline CDR1 is SEHNR and CDR2 is FQNEAQ (reference sequence). V was shortened by 7 bases and J by 13 bases, with 17 bases between the two germline ends. The CDR3 sequence is 13 residues long. As DNA, the CDR3 is TGTGCCAGCACCCCCCCGGGGGGTGAGCCCCTCCACTTT. Its translation is CASTPPGGEPLHF.

The chain uses TRBV7-8 and TRBJ2-5; 10 nucleotides agree with TRBD1. V lost 1 base, J lost 5 bases, and 10 bases stayed unmatched. The length of the CDR3 is 17 residues. CDR1 and CDR2 (germline): SGHVS, FQNEAQ. CDR3: CASSLGGGQGVLETQYF. CDR3 nucleotide sequence: TGTGCCAGCAGCTTAGGGGGTGGACAGGGGGTTTTGGAGACCCAGTACTTC.

V usage is TRBV27 and J usage is TRBJ1-2; D remains unclear. The CDR3 spans 13 residues. V gave up 3 bases and J gave up 3 bases, with 8 bases separating them. CDR1 and CDR2 from the germline V gene are MNHEY and SMNVEV (reference sequence). The CDR3 reads CASSFWQDYGYTF. The DNA of the CDR3 is TGTGCCAGCAGTTTCTGGCAGGACTATGGCTACACCTTC.

V and J are TRBV5-1 and TRBJ2-1, with TRBD2 matching over 14 bases. The CDR3 contains 19 residues. CDR1 and CDR2 from the germline V gene are SGHRS and YFSETQ. J lost 0 bases, V lost 1 base, and 6 bases had no gene match. CDR3 in DNA: TGCGCCAGCAGCTTGTCGACTAGCGGGGGGGGCAGCTCCTACAATGAGCAGTTCTTC. Translated, it gives CASSLSTSGGGSSYNEQFF. The full variable domain, in which reference TRBV5-1 and TRBJ2-1 provide the parts outside the CDR3, is KAGVTQTPRYLIKTRGQQVTLSCSPISGHRSVSWYQQTPGQGLQFLFEYFSETQRNKGNFPGRFSGRQFSNSRSEMNVSTLELGDSALYLCASSLSTSGGGSSYNEQFFGPGTRLTVL.

The chain is built from TRBV19 and TRBJ2-1; D remains ambiguous. Deletions cut 4 bases from V and 13 bases from J, with 14 bases between. CDR1 LNHDA and CDR2 SQIVND come from the germline V gene (reference sequence). This CDR3 is built from 12 residues. The CDR3 DNA reads TGTGCCAGTAGTAACAACCCTAGTTCCCAGTTCTTC. Translation: CASSNNPSSQFF.

This sequence joins TRBV15 and TRBJ1-5, with TRBD1 matching 7 bases. Per the germline V gene, CDR1 is LNHNV and CDR2 is YYDKDF (reference sequence). This CDR3 is built from 16 residues. V lost 3 bases and J lost 0; bases outside the gene matches: 5. The CDR3 loop reads CATSSDRVYSNQPQHF. CDR3 in DNA: TGTGCCACCAGCAGCGACAGGGTTTATAGCAATCAGCCCCAGCATTTT.

V gene TRBV6-1 combines with J gene TRBJ2-3; weak D call: TRBD2 (6 bases). Between the trimmed V and J ends, which lost 6 bases and 8 bases, there was a span of 18 bases. Germline CDR1 is MNHNS and CDR2 is SASEGT. The CDR3 has 14 residues. This CDR3 is CASSRRGGEGTQYF. The CDR3 nucleotides are TGTGCCAGCAGCCGACGGGGAGGTGAAGGTACGCAGTATTTT.

This chain joins TRBV4-3 and TRBJ1-6, with D perhaps matching TRBD1 (6 bases). Germline CDR1 LGHNA, CDR2 YSLEER. CDR3 length: 19 amino acids. V shed 0 bases and J shed 3 bases, with 18 bases lying between them. The CDR3 protein is CASSQDKTGPGHYNSPLHF. The DNA for the CDR3 is TGCGCCAGCAGCCAAGATAAAACAGGGCCGGGACACTATAATTCACCCCTCCACTTT.

The gene calls are TRBV5-1 and TRBJ2-1, with 11 bases matching TRBD2. CDR1 SGHRS and CDR2 YFSETQ come from the germline V gene. Germline trimming cut 6 bases from V and 5 bases from J; bases unmatched to any gene: 4. This CDR3 is 14 amino acids long. CDR3 amino acids: CASNLSGGDNEQFF. The CDR3 DNA reads TGCGCCAGCAACCTTAGCGGGGGGGACAATGAGCAGTTCTTC.

The chain uses TRBV4-1 and TRBJ1-2; 10 bases agree with TRBD1. The CDR3 length is 16 residues. V shed 3 bases and J 7 bases; nucleotides not matched to a gene: 11. From germline, CDR1 is MGHRA and CDR2 YSYEKL. Here the CDR3 reads CASSHEARGQGFGYTF. Here the CDR3 DNA reads TGCGCCAGCAGCCACGAGGCCCGGGGACAGGGGTTTGGCTACACCTTC.

The chain combines TRBV6-5 with TRBJ2-7, with D perhaps matching TRBD2 (6 bases). Germline CDR1 reads MNHEY; CDR2 reads SVGAGI. The CDR3 runs 12 residues. Trimming took 11 bases from V and 3 from J, leaving 14 bases between them. CDR3 nucleotides: TGTGCCCGCCTGGGCGGGATCTACGAGCAGTACTTC. This gives the protein CARLGGIYEQYF.

This clone has a single count. This chain links TRBV7-2 with TRBJ2-5, with TRBD2 identical over 8 bases. The CDR3 totals 17 residues. The J segment lost 6 bases and the V segment lost 0 bases, leaving 12 bases of the junction unmatched. Germline V CDR1 and CDR2: SGHTA, FQGNSA. CDR3 loop: CASSLASVQPGGKTQYF. CDR3 in DNA: TGTGCCAGCAGCTTAGCGTCTGTCCAGCCGGGGGGGAAGACCCAGTACTTC.

This chain connects TRBV4-1 to TRBJ1-2; D call uncertain. The germline V and J ends were trimmed by 3 bases and 0 bases, with 8 bases remaining between them. The germline gives CDR1 MGHRA, CDR2 YSYEKL. This CDR3 contains 14 residues. In nucleotides, the CDR3 is TGCGCCAGCAGCCATGACACTTCTAACTATGGCTACACCTTC. Residues: CASSHDTSNYGYTF.

The chain has TRBV15 and TRBJ2-1; 8 positions match TRBD1. V was clipped by 3 bases and J by 0 bases; unmatched bases: 4. The germline V gene has CDR1 LNHNV and CDR2 YYDKDF (reference sequence). CDR3 length: 16 amino acids. CDR3 coding DNA: TGTGCCACCAGCAGGGCCGGGACAGGCTCCTACAATGAGCAGTTCTTC. Translation gives CATSRAGTGSYNEQFF.

This clone was counted only a few times. The CDR3 region is CASSELAGGYNEQFF. CDR3 sequence (DNA): TGTGCCAGCAGTGAACTAGCGGGGGGGTACAATGAGCAGTTCTTC. The chain uses TRBV6-4 and TRBJ2-1; 13 nucleotides match TRBD2. The CDR3 loop spans 15 amino acids. From germline, CDR1 is MRHNA and CDR2 SNTAGT. After removal of 3 bases from V and 4 bases from J, the junction contained 0 bases not matched to a gene.

The chain has TRBV2 and TRBJ1-1; D is perhaps TRBD1 (5 bases). Germline values: CDR1 SNHLY, CDR2 FYNNEI. The germline V and J ends were trimmed by 7 bases and 0 bases, with 9 bases remaining between them. This CDR3 region has 13 residues. CDR3 sequence (DNA): TGTGCCAGCACGGGACTTTTGAACACTGAAGCTTTCTTT. Amino acids: CASTGLLNTEAFF.

V usage is TRBV5-4 and J usage is TRBJ1-6; 8 nucleotides align to TRBD1. The germline gives CDR1 SGHNT, CDR2 YYREEE (reference sequence). V lost 0 bases to trimming and J lost 6 bases; unmatched junction nucleotides: 2. The CDR3 spans 15 residues. The CDR3 region has the DNA TGTGCCAGCAGCTTGGCCAGGGGGCTTAATTCACCCCTCCACTTT. Its protein product is CASSLARGLNSPLHF.